Listed here are 15 T cell receptor beta chains from one sample, sequenced in a study of blood T cell repertoires in COVID-19. The protocol was immunoSEQ multiplex PCR, while the TCRdb copy is restricted to in-frame clones and leaves out a portion. Of some 240,000 clones listed, roughly 80% are singletons. Sequenced: peripheral blood. The origin of the receptors is a woman between 65 and 79 years old with acute or convalescent COVID-19.

This chain connects TRBV11-2 to TRBJ2-7; 7 positions match TRBD2. Germline V gene lookup returns CDR1 SGHAT and CDR2 FQNNGV. V lost 5 bases and J lost 2; bases outside the gene matches: 3. There are 13 residues in the CDR3. The CDR3 sequence: CASSRGTTYEQYF. The CDR3, as DNA: TGTGCCAGCAGCCGAGGGACTACCTACGAGCAGTACTTC.

The gene calls are TRBV5-4 and TRBJ2-5; tentatively, D is TRBD1 (6 bases). Germline values: CDR1 SGHNT, CDR2 YYREEE (reference sequence). V gave up 4 bases and J gave up 3 bases, with 16 bases separating them. The CDR3 length is 15 residues. The DNA of the CDR3 is TGTGCCAGCAGCCGATTCTCGACAGGTGAAGAGACCCAGTACTTC. Amino acids: CASSRFSTGEETQYF.

In its sample, this clone was seen a few times. The chain has TRBV5-1 and TRBJ1-4; 7 positions agree with TRBD1. Trimming removed 6 bases from V and 2 bases from J; junction bases left unmatched: 7. CDR1 is SGHRS and CDR2 is YFSETQ in the germline V gene. This CDR3 has 15 amino acids. CDR3: CASKEGASTNEKLFF. Here the CDR3 DNA reads TGCGCCAGCAAGGAGGGGGCATCGACTAATGAAAAACTGTTTTTT.

This clone was seen only once. The chain joins TRBV5-1 to TRBJ2-7, with 8 bases matching TRBD1. CDR1 is SGHRS and CDR2 is YFSETQ in the germline V gene. Trimming at V came to 4 bases and at J to 5 bases, leaving 5 bases not matched to a gene. This CDR3 contains 13 residues. The chain's CDR3 is CASSPWTGNEQYF. DNA of the CDR3: TGCGCCAGCAGCCCCTGGACAGGGAACGAGCAGTACTTC.

The chain employs TRBV30 and TRBJ1-1, with a weak D call TRBD1 (5 bases). Germline V gene lookup returns CDR1 GTSNPN and CDR2 SVGIG (reference sequence). Trimming shortened V by 4 bases and J by 4 bases, and 19 bases separated the two germline ends. The CDR3 contains 15 residues. The CDR3 DNA follows: TGTGCCTGGATTCCGATGTCGCGGGGCACCACTGAAGCTTTCTTT. Translated, it gives CAWIPMSRGTTEAFF.

The chain links TRBV5-6 to TRBJ1-6; TRBD1 aligns across 7 bases. The length of the CDR3 is 17 residues. Trimming cost V 4 bases and J 0 bases; bases outside gene matches: 7. CDR1 is SGHDT, CDR2 YYEEEE, per germline. DNA of the CDR3: TGTGCCAGCAGCATTGACAGGGCCAGCTCCTATAATTCACCCCTCCACTTT. Residues: CASSIDRASSYNSPLHF.

The chain combines TRBV6-6 with TRBJ2-7; 7 nucleotides match TRBD2. The CDR3 spans 13 residues. V shed 2 bases and J 6 bases; nucleotides not matched to a gene: 4. CDR1 MNHNY and CDR2 SVGAGI come from the germline V gene (reference sequence). The CDR3 DNA follows: TGTGCCAGCAGTTACCGACCGGGGGGCGAGCAGTACTTC. Translating gives CASSYRPGGEQYF.

The CDR3 region is CASSFGGALAGELFF. CDR3 bases: TGCGCCAGCAGCTTCGGGGGGGCTCTGGCCGGGGAGCTGTTTTTT. V is TRBV5-1 and J is TRBJ2-2; 8 bases fit TRBD2. The V segment lost 2 bases and the J segment 6 bases; nucleotides outside the gene matches: 6. The CDR3 spans 15 residues. Germline-derived CDR1 and CDR2 are SGHRS and YFSETQ.

This rearrangement joins TRBV12-3 or TRBV12-4 to TRBJ1-2; weak D call: TRBD1 (5 bases). V was pared by 1 base and J by 10 bases, with 7 bases between. This CDR3 has 11 amino acids. DNA of the CDR3: TGTGCCAGCAGTTTAGGGGGGGACTACACCTTC. Its translation is CASSLGGDYTF.

This clone showed up just a few times. The V gene is TRBV11-3, the J gene TRBJ2-2; D gene ambiguous. This CDR3 comprises 14 residues. Germline V gene sequence: CDR1 SGHNT, CDR2 YENEEA. Trimming left V 1 base short and J 1 base short, with 4 bases between. Written as DNA, the CDR3 is TGTGCCAGCAGCTTAGCCCAGAACACCGGGGAGCTGTTTTTT. Its protein product is CASSLAQNTGELFF.

This clone was counted once. The rearrangement links TRBV27 to TRBJ2-6; D may be TRBD1 (5 bases). Germline CDR1 and CDR2: MNHEY and SMNVEV (reference sequence). Trimming cost V 5 bases and J 0 bases, with 8 bases left between them. This CDR3 region has 15 residues. CDR3 bases: TGTGCCAGCAGTCCGACAGCCTCTGGGGCCAACGTCCTGACTTTC. Its protein product is CASSPTASGANVLTF.

This clone was seen just once. The chain recombines TRBV4-3 with TRBJ1-5, with D hard to call. In germline, CDR1 is LGHNA, CDR2 YSLEER. The CDR3 sequence is 13 residues long. The germline V and J ends were trimmed by 3 bases and 5 bases, with 8 bases remaining between them. This CDR3 is CASSQGVDQPQHF. The CDR3 DNA is TGCGCCAGCAGCCAGGGAGTTGATCAGCCCCAGCATTTT.

In its sample, this clone was seen many times. The chain links TRBV7-3 to TRBJ2-2; a possible D gene is TRBD1 (5 bases). The CDR3 covers 14 residues. CDR1 and CDR2 (germline): SGHTA, FQGTGA. Trimming pared 5 bases from V and 5 bases from J, leaving 12 bases between. The CDR3 DNA is TGTGCCAGCAGCCCGACGACAGATACCGGGGAGCTGTTTTTT. Translation: CASSPTTDTGELFF.

This clone appeared many times. Other DNA sequences in the same sample also yield this CDR3. The rearrangement links TRBV6-5 to TRBJ1-6; D is ambiguous. Between the trimmed V and J ends, which lost 0 bases and 5 bases, there was a span of 8 bases. Per germline, CDR1 MNHEY and CDR2 SVGAGI. This CDR3 spans 15 amino acids. CDR3 residues: CASSYSGGDNSPLHF. As DNA, the CDR3 is TGTGCCAGCAGTTACTCGGGCGGGGATAATTCACCCCTCCACTTT.

The gene calls are TRBV11-2 and TRBJ1-2; the D gene is possibly TRBD1 (6 bases). The V gene lost 6 bases and the J gene lost 8 bases, with 19 bases spanning the gap. This CDR3 spans 14 amino acids. CDR1 SGHAT and CDR2 FQNNGV come from the germline V gene. The CDR3 loop is CASSLIWGPSGYTF. The CDR3 DNA follows: TGTGCCAGCAGTTTAATATGGGGGCCCTCCGGCTACACCTTC.